Each of the 9 T cell receptor beta chains below was sequenced from the same sample in a study of T cells in Graves' hyperthyroidism and ophthalmopathy. Using RNA transcripts as the source, TCR beta CDR3 regions were amplified. First-round RT-PCR targeting the TCR CDR3 was performed with the HTBI primer set. TCRdb fed the multiplex PCR reads into MiXCR, producing one record per CDR3 protein. The data show hundreds of thousands of distinct CDR3 sequences, 20% to 25% seen once. Material: blood. Receptors were obtained from a man aged 50 or older with Graves' hyperthyroidism.

The table lists this clonotype with a few counts. V is TRBV5-6 and J is TRBJ2-5, with 11 nucleotides matching TRBD2. In germline, CDR1 is SGHDT, CDR2 YYEEEE. Trimming removed 4 bases from V and 7 bases from J; junction bases left unmatched: 6. This CDR3 region has 14 residues. The CDR3: CASSITSGSGTQYF. For the CDR3, the DNA is TGTGCCAGCAGCATAACTAGCGGGAGTGGGACCCAGTACTTC.

This clonotype was seen more than once but under ten times. This chain connects TRBV11-2 to TRBJ1-4; the D gene is possibly TRBD1 (6 bases). Germline values: CDR1 SGHAT, CDR2 FQNNGV. V was shortened by 5 bases and J by 8 bases, with 15 bases between the two germline ends. CDR3 length: 14 amino acids. The CDR3 DNA follows: TGTGCCAGCAGCCGGCCCAGGGGCCAGGAAAAACTGTTTTTT. Encoded protein: CASSRPRGQEKLFF. Supplemented by reference TRBV11-2 and TRBJ1-4, the full variable domain reads EAGVAQSPRYKIIEKRQSVAFWCNPISGHATLYWYQQILGQGPKLLIQFQNNGVVDDSQLPKDRFSAERLKGVDSTLKIQPAKLEDSAVYLCASSRPRGQEKLFFGSGTQLSVL.

The rearrangement joins TRBV27 to TRBJ2-3, with TRBD1 as a possible D gene (6 bases). CDR1 MNHEY and CDR2 SMNVEV come from the germline V gene (reference sequence). The CDR3 sequence is 15 residues long. Trimming took off 8 bases at V and 1 base at J, with 16 bases between the two ends. CDR3 nucleotide sequence: TGTGCCAGCGCCCTTAGGGGGAGCGGCACAGATACGCAGTATTTT. It specifies CASALRGSGTDTQYF.

Ten or more counts support this clonotype. The DNA of the CDR3 is TGTGCCAGCAGCTTACTTCGGACGACGGGGAATGAGCAGTTCTTC. Its protein product is CASSLLRTTGNEQFF. V is TRBV7-8 and J is TRBJ2-1, with D possibly being TRBD2 (5 bases). Germline-derived CDR1 and CDR2 are SGHVS and FQNEAQ. Trimming took off 2 bases at V and 7 bases at J, with 15 bases between the two ends. This CDR3 has 15 amino acids. Supplemented by reference TRBV7-8 and TRBJ2-1, the full variable domain reads GAGVSQSPRYKVAKRGQDVALRCDPISGHVSLFWYQQALGQGPEFLTYFQNEAQLDKSGLPSDRFFAERPEGSVSTLKIQRTQQEDSAVYLCASSLLRTTGNEQFFGPGTRLTVL.

The rearrangement links TRBV19 to TRBJ1-4, with a weak D call TRBD1 (5 bases). The V end was cut by 8 bases, the J end by 5 bases, with 15 bases between. The CDR3 has 14 amino acids. The germline CDR1 and CDR2 sequences are LNHDA and SQIVND (reference sequence). This CDR3 reads CASSRGRRNEKLFF. The CDR3 nucleotides read TGTGCCAGTTCCCGGGGCCGTCGGAATGAAAAACTGTTTTTT.

The V and J genes are TRBV5-5 and TRBJ2-3; D is perhaps TRBD1 or TRBD2 (5 bases each). Trimming shortened V by 2 bases and J by 3 bases, and 16 bases separated the two germline ends. This CDR3 region has 16 residues. Germline V gives CDR1 SGHKS, CDR2 YYEKEE (reference sequence). The CDR3 nucleotides read TGTGCCAGCAGCTTCGAGATGGGGGATCCGACAGATACGCAGTATTTT. It is translated as CASSFEMGDPTDTQYF.

This clonotype was observed once. This chain uses TRBV28 with TRBJ1-1, with D maybe TRBD1 (6 bases). Germline V CDR1 and CDR2: MDHEN, SYDVKM. V was pared by 4 bases and J by 3 bases, with 12 bases between. The CDR3 loop spans 14 amino acids. CDR3 region: CASSSGGADTEAFF. The CDR3 coding sequence is TGTGCCAGCAGTTCCGGGGGGGCGGACACTGAAGCTTTCTTT. Combining the CDR3 with reference TRBV28 and TRBJ1-1 gives the whole variable domain DVKVTQSSRYLVKRTGEKVFLECVQDMDHENMFWYRQDPGLGLRLIYFSYDVKMKEKGDIPEGYSVSREKKERFSLILESASTNQTSMYLCASSSGGADTEAFFGQGTRLTVV.

The gene calls are TRBV24-1 and TRBJ1-1; tentative D call: TRBD1 (5 bases). There are 13 residues in the CDR3. Between the trimmed V and J ends, which lost 4 bases and 2 bases, there was a span of 7 bases. Germline V gives CDR1 KGHDR, CDR2 SFDVKD. The CDR3 bases are TGTGCCACCAGTGACAGGGACAACACTGAAGCTTTCTTT. Protein: CATSDRDNTEAFF.

This clonotype was detected a few times. This rearrangement joins TRBV6-2 or TRBV6-3 to TRBJ1-1; no firm D call. CDR3 length: 13 residues. The V gene's germline CDR1 is MNHEY and CDR2 SVGEGT. V was pared by 6 bases and J by 3 bases, with 11 bases between. The CDR3, as DNA: TGTGCCAGCAGATGGATCGGGCACACTGAAGCTTTCTTT. Amino acids: CASRWIGHTEAFF.